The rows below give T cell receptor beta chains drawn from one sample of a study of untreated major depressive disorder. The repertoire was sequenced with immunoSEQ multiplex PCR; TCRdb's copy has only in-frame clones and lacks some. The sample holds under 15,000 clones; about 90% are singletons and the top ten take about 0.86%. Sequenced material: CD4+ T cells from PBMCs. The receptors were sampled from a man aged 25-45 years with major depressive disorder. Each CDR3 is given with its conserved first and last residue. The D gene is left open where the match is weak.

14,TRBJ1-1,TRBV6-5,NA,CASRNSHGDTEAFF
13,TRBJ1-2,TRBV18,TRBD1,CASSPGTVYGYTF
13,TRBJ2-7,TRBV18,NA,CASSSSTPYEQYF
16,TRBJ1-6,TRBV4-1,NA,CASSQGGTGQASPLHF
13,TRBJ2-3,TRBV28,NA,CASSFRRADTQYF
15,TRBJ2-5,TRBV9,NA,CASSGRDRFQETQYF
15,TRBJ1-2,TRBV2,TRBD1,CAIQVGDRINYGYTF
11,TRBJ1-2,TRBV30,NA,CAWSVMRGYTF
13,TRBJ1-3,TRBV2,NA,CASSKDGQYTIYF
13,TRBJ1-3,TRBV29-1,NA,CSVGSGSGNTIYF
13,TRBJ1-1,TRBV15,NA,CATSKQSTDEAFF
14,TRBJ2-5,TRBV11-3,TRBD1,CASSPRGREETQYF
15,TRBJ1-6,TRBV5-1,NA,CASSPDGDYNSPLHF
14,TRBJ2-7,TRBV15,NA,CATSRDRRGYEQYF
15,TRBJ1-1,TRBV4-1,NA,CASSNIAGRNTEAFF
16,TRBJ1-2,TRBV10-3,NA,CAISGEVPGWDYGYTF
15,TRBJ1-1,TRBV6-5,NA,CASSPIVAGGTEAFF
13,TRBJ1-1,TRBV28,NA,CASRDRLNTEAFF
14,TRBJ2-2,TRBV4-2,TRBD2,CASGRGGNTGELFF
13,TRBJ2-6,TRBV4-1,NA,CASSHKASNVLTF
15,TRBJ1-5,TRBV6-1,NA,CASSEHVVNNQPQHF
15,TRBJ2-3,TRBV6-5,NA,CASRTSGFPTDTQYF
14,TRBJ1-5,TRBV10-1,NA,CASSFTLMYQPQHF
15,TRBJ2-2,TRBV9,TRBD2,CASSGDSGGTGELFF
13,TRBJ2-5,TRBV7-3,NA,CASSLSGQETQYF
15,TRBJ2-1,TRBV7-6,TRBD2,CASSSGLGDLHEQFF
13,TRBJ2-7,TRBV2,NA,CASRTQGAYEQYF
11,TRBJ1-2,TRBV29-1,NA,CSVGSDYGYTF
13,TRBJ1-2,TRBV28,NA,CASSGTGYYGYTF
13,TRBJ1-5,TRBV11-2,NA,CASSSQSNQPQHF
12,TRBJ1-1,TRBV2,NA,CASSNQYTEAFF
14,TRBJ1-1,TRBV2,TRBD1,CASSATQGFTEAFF
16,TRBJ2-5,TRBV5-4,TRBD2,CASSLGRGAVEETQYF
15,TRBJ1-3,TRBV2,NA,CASSEGMSSGNTIYF
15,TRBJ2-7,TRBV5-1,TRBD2,CASSPGLAAPREQYF
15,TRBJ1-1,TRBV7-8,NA,CASKKAGASTTEAFF
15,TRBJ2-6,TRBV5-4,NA,CASSPQPSGANVLTF
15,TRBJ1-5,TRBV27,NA,CASSLKAPGNQPQHF
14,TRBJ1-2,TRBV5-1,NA,CASSLSPGSTGYTF
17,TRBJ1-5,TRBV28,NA,CASSFQVGGDSNQPQHF
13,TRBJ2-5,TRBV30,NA,CAWGADFQETQYF
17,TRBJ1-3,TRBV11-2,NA,CASSLNRQLFSGNTIYF
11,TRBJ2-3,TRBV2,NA,CASTVPDTQYF
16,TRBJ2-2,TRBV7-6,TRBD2,CASSLELAGNTGELFF